The rows below give T cell receptor beta chains drawn from one sample of a study of immune evolution from preneoplasia to lung adenocarcinoma. Sequencing used immunoSEQ multiplex PCR; TCRdb keeps in-frame clones, though not all of them. The sample yields roughly 14,000 clones, around three quarters seen once. Sequencing was done on a sample of FFPE minimally invasive lung adenocarcinoma tissue. The origin of the receptors is a person between 70 and 80 years old with lung adenocarcinoma. CDR3s leave out the opening cysteine and the closing phenylalanine or tryptophan. D genes are given only for firm matches.

cdr3_aa: ASSGRGEGTEAF
v_call: TRBV5-1
d_call: NA

cdr3_aa: ASSPTGNYGYT
v_call: TRBV18
d_call: TRBD1

cdr3_aa: ASSPTGGANVLT
v_call: TRBV19
d_call: NA

cdr3_aa: ASKFSSMNTEAF
v_call: TRBV6-6
d_call: NA

cdr3_aa: ASSSRDSGDTQY
v_call: TRBV11-3
d_call: NA

cdr3_aa: ASSLRGSKSGANVLT
v_call: TRBV28
d_call: NA

cdr3_aa: ATPTSGSSDTQY
v_call: TRBV12-1
d_call: NA

cdr3_aa: ASSSGGGSYNEQF
v_call: TRBV28
d_call: NA

cdr3_aa: ASSQPSDRRGYT
v_call: TRBV4-1
d_call: NA

cdr3_aa: ASSSGLAGGPPF
v_call: TRBV19
d_call: TRBD2

cdr3_aa: SVGDRNIQY
v_call: TRBV29-1
d_call: TRBD1

cdr3_aa: ASSTYGGHSGNTIY
v_call: TRBV28
d_call: NA

cdr3_aa: ASSSSYSGRTYNEQF
v_call: TRBV27
d_call: TRBD2

cdr3_aa: ASSPLWGTSTDTQY
v_call: TRBV27
d_call: NA

cdr3_aa: ASSPPSGGYEQY
v_call: TRBV18
d_call: NA

cdr3_aa: ASSRTAGTDTQY
v_call: TRBV19
d_call: NA

cdr3_aa: ASSRGGLAGVMSLETQY
v_call: TRBV28
d_call: TRBD2

cdr3_aa: ASSLGSPQGSPLH
v_call: TRBV5-4
d_call: NA

cdr3_aa: ASRRGQGAPEAF
v_call: TRBV6-1
d_call: TRBD1

cdr3_aa: AIGGGGRDTQY
v_call: TRBV10-3
d_call: TRBD2

cdr3_aa: ASSPEREQF
v_call: TRBV6-1
d_call: NA

cdr3_aa: ASSLGDGSRHEQY
v_call: TRBV7-2
d_call: NA

cdr3_aa: ASSPGGIREQF
v_call: TRBV11-3
d_call: TRBD2

cdr3_aa: ASNAWDRGYEQY
v_call: TRBV28
d_call: TRBD1

cdr3_aa: ASGPGVPDTQY
v_call: TRBV28
d_call: NA

cdr3_aa: ASSSHRNSPLH
v_call: TRBV11-2
d_call: NA

cdr3_aa: AWSGSPGQGAHGANVLT
v_call: TRBV30
d_call: TRBD1

cdr3_aa: AWGASMNTEAF
v_call: TRBV30
d_call: NA

cdr3_aa: ASSLTAGYNEQF
v_call: TRBV7-3
d_call: NA

cdr3_aa: ASWTVGGYT
v_call: TRBV19
d_call: NA

cdr3_aa: ASSIGGQGYEQY
v_call: TRBV19
d_call: TRBD1

cdr3_aa: ASSLRGKDRSSYNEQF
v_call: TRBV27
d_call: NA

cdr3_aa: ASSLATANQPQH
v_call: TRBV28
d_call: NA

cdr3_aa: ASSLGANTEAF
v_call: TRBV5-1
d_call: NA

cdr3_aa: ASSLDRGNTIY
v_call: TRBV7-2
d_call: TRBD1

cdr3_aa: ASSQEEGATQY
v_call: TRBV4-1
d_call: NA

cdr3_aa: ASSRDTGNEQF
v_call: TRBV4-1
d_call: NA

cdr3_aa: ASSLVGGNEQY
v_call: TRBV11-2
d_call: NA

cdr3_aa: ASSLEVGEQY
v_call: TRBV28
d_call: NA

cdr3_aa: AWSRDPGAF
v_call: TRBV30
d_call: NA

cdr3_aa: ASRRTSGTGDEQF
v_call: TRBV6-1
d_call: TRBD2

cdr3_aa: ASSPSTGSYGYT
v_call: TRBV5-4
d_call: TRBD1

cdr3_aa: ASSPTSGSPYEQY
v_call: TRBV18
d_call: TRBD2

cdr3_aa: ASSPSLSNQPQH
v_call: TRBV7-8
d_call: NA

cdr3_aa: ASSLEAGWGGVGETQY
v_call: TRBV28
d_call: NA

cdr3_aa: ASSAEVGVSAF
v_call: TRBV7-2
d_call: NA

cdr3_aa: ASSVGDGSGNTIY
v_call: TRBV9
d_call: NA

cdr3_aa: ASRGSGGAQF
v_call: TRBV6-1
d_call: TRBD2

cdr3_aa: ASSHREGTYEQY
v_call: TRBV11-2
d_call: NA

cdr3_aa: AWSTSYEQY
v_call: TRBV30
d_call: NA

cdr3_aa: ASSPQATNTEAF
v_call: TRBV14
d_call: NA

cdr3_aa: ASSGPGSYEQY
v_call: TRBV7-9
d_call: NA

cdr3_aa: ASSLSGEVSYGYT
v_call: TRBV28
d_call: NA

cdr3_aa: SVLLAGVHNEQF
v_call: TRBV29-1
d_call: TRBD2

cdr3_aa: ASSFSGQNYGYT
v_call: TRBV27
d_call: NA

cdr3_aa: ASSLWKPPGYT
v_call: TRBV28
d_call: NA

cdr3_aa: ASSPLGQEYNEQF
v_call: TRBV28
d_call: TRBD1